The next 13 T cell receptor beta chains were all read from a single sample in a study of cytomegalovirus exposure and HLA in healthy donors. Both 60 Vbeta primers and 13 Jbeta primers went into the PCR. Assay used: immunoSEQ multiplex PCR; TCRdb lists only in-frame clones, some missing. The sample comprises 77,000 or so clones, over 70% of which are singletons, and approximately 7.2% rests with the top ten. Material: PBMCs. The receptor set was obtained from a woman in her 40s in good health and CMV-seronegative.

The J gene is TRBJ1-2, the V gene TRBV6-5, with 8 bases matching TRBD1. The germline V gene has CDR1 MNHEY and CDR2 SVGAGI. The CDR3 runs to 14 residues. V lost 5 bases to trimming and J lost 4 bases; unmatched junction nucleotides: 6. CDR3 loop: CASSRQGKSYGYTF. The CDR3 DNA is TGTGCCAGCAGTCGACAGGGGAAAAGCTATGGCTACACCTTC.

The J gene is TRBJ2-6, the V gene TRBV28, with D possibly matching TRBD1 (5 bases). Germline V CDR1 and CDR2: MDHEN, SYDVKM. The CDR3 is 14 residues long. Trimming took 6 bases from V and 2 from J, leaving 8 bases between them. CDR3 in amino acids: CASRVGAGANVLTF. The CDR3 DNA reads as TGTGCCAGCAGAGTAGGGGCTGGGGCCAACGTCCTGACTTTC.

The chain carries TRBV27 and TRBJ2-7; D remains ambiguous. This CDR3 is built from 14 residues. Germline V gene sequence: CDR1 MNHEY, CDR2 SMNVEV (reference sequence). V dropped 0 bases and J dropped 3 bases, with 9 bases sitting between them. The CDR3 is CASSLSMAIYEQYF. The CDR3 DNA follows: TGTGCCAGCAGTTTATCTATGGCCATCTACGAGCAGTACTTC.

This clone was seen a single time. The chain links TRBV7-2 to TRBJ2-4; D might be TRBD1 (6 bases). The CDR3 extends over 16 amino acids. The germline V gene has CDR1 SGHTA and CDR2 FQGNSA. The V gene lost 5 bases and the J gene lost 8 bases, with 22 bases spanning the gap. CDR3 in amino acids: CASSRRDMGLRDIQYF. DNA for the CDR3: TGTGCCAGCAGCCGCCGGGACATGGGTTTACGGGACATTCAGTACTTC.

J is TRBJ2-2 and V is TRBV6-1, with D tentatively TRBD1 (5 bases). Between the trimmed V and J ends, which lost 1 base and 4 bases, there was a span of 10 bases. Germline V gene sequence: CDR1 MNHNS, CDR2 SASEGT. The CDR3 has 15 residues. The CDR3 sequence: CASSEVRVATGELFF. CDR3 nucleotide sequence: TGTGCCAGCAGTGAAGTCAGGGTAGCCACCGGGGAGCTGTTTTTT.

The chain couples TRBV7-9 to TRBJ2-3; 9 bases agree with TRBD2. Per germline, CDR1 SEHNR and CDR2 FQNEAQ (reference sequence). This CDR3 region has 17 residues. Trimming took 2 bases from V and 0 from J; bases not matched to a gene: 6. For the CDR3, the DNA is TGTGCCAGCAGCTTATTGTATAGCGGGGGAAGCACAGATACGCAGTATTTT. Translated, it gives CASSLLYSGGSTDTQYF.

Only a few counts were recorded for this clone. This sequence joins TRBV6-1 and TRBJ1-6; TRBD1 is a possible D gene (6 bases). V gave up 4 bases and J gave up 7 bases, with 20 bases separating them. The germline CDR1 and CDR2 sequences are MNHNS and SASEGT. CDR3 length: 17 amino acids. The CDR3 region has the DNA TGTGCCAGCAGTGCTGTAAGAGACAGGCGTCAAAATTCACCCCTCCACTTT. Its translation is CASSAVRDRRQNSPLHF.

The V call is TRBV28, the J call TRBJ2-7; a weak D match, TRBD2 (5 bases). V shed 2 bases and J shed 3 bases, with 17 bases lying between them. Germline CDR1 MDHEN, CDR2 SYDVKM. The length of the CDR3 is 16 residues. The CDR3 coding sequence is TGTGCCAGCAGTTTAGATAGTGTGGTAGGAGGCTACGAGCAGTACTTC. Amino acid sequence: CASSLDSVVGGYEQYF.

The chain recombines TRBV7-5 with TRBJ1-1; the table's D call, TRBD1, was not checked against the DNA. TRBV7-5 is a known pseudogene. The CDR3 has 15 amino acids. The CDR3 bases are TGTGCCAGAAGCTTAAAATTCCCAGGGGGCACTGAAGCTTTCTTT. Its translation: CARSLKFPGGTEAFF.

This sequence joins TRBV5-4 and TRBJ1-4; 11 nucleotides align to TRBD1. CDR3 length: 16 amino acids. With 2 bases clipped from V and 8 bases from J, the junction kept 8 bases outside the gene matches. Germline CDR1 and CDR2: SGHNT and YYREEE (reference sequence). CDR3 residues: CASSLRDRGYEEKLFF. The CDR3 DNA follows: TGTGCCAGCAGCTTACGGGACAGGGGGTATGAGGAAAAACTGTTTTTT.

J is TRBJ1-6 and V is TRBV5-8; TRBD1 aligns across 10 bases. Germline CDR1 and CDR2: SGHTS and YDEGEE. The CDR3 consists of 14 residues. V gave up 2 bases and J gave up 13 bases; unmatched junction bases: 6. The CDR3 spells CASSFGQGGLPLHF. In DNA, the CDR3 is TGTGCCAGCAGCTTCGGACAGGGGGGACTGCCCCTCCACTTT. Full variable domain (remainder filled in from reference TRBV5-8 and TRBJ1-6): EAGVTQSPTHLIKTRGQQATLRCSPISGHTSVYWYQQALGLGLQFLLWYDEGEERNRGNFPPRFSGRQFPNYSSELNVNALELEDSALYLCASSFGQGGLPLHFGNGTRLTVT.

The chain has TRBV30 and TRBJ2-2; possible D gene TRBD1, 6 bases. This CDR3 spans 14 amino acids. CDR1 is GTSNPN, CDR2 SVGIG, per germline (reference sequence). Trimming stripped 3 bases from V and 4 bases from J, with 12 bases between. The CDR3 sequence is CAWSLTGSTGELFF. The CDR3, as DNA: TGTGCCTGGAGCCTCACAGGGTCCACCGGGGAGCTGTTTTTT.

The chain joins TRBV29-1 to TRBJ2-7, with D possibly TRBD1 on 5 matching bases. The ends were cut back, 7 bases at V and 8 bases at J, with 15 bases in the middle. The germline CDR1 and CDR2 sequences are SQVTM and ANQGSEA. CDR3 length: 11 amino acids. The CDR3 DNA is TGCAGCGCCCAGACAGCTCGACAGCAGTACTTC. This encodes CSAQTARQQYF.